Each of the 9 T cell receptor beta chains below was sequenced from the same sample in a study of somatic mutations in cytotoxic T cells in rheumatoid arthritis. Profiling relied on immunoSEQ multiplex PCR, and the TCRdb table lists in-frame clones only, not all of them. The table includes roughly 20,000 clones, roughly four fifths detected once. Sequenced sample: CD8+ T cells sorted from blood. These receptors were collected from an adult with rheumatoid arthritis.

This clone was seen only once. CDR3 region: CASSFGSGTEAFF. In DNA form, the CDR3 reads TGCGCCAGCAGCTTCGGAAGCGGGACTGAAGCTTTCTTT. The chain uses TRBV5-1 and TRBJ1-1; no clear D gene. CDR1 is SGHRS and CDR2 is YFSETQ in the germline V gene. The CDR3 spans 13 residues. The V gene lost 2 bases and the J gene lost 5 bases, with 10 bases spanning the gap.

This chain links TRBV5-6 with TRBJ1-5; 9 bases match TRBD1. The germline V gene has CDR1 SGHDT and CDR2 YYEEEE. Trimming at V came to 0 bases and at J to 9 bases, leaving 4 bases not matched to a gene. CDR3 length equals 14 residues. The CDR3 DNA sequence: TGTGCCAGCAGCTTGGGGACAGGGGACCCGCCCCAGCATTTT. It encodes CASSLGTGDPPQHF.

The gene calls are TRBV19 and TRBJ2-3; D is ambiguous. The germline CDR1 and CDR2 sequences are LNHDA and SQIVND (reference sequence). This CDR3 contains 13 residues. The V end lost 4 bases, the J end lost 0 bases, and 5 bases lay between the germline ends. The CDR3 region has the DNA TGTGCCAGTAGTACGTCCAGCACAGATACGCAGTATTTT. Protein: CASSTSSTDTQYF.

J is TRBJ2-3 and V is TRBV6-5, with D unresolved. The CDR3 is 14 residues long. Per the germline V gene, CDR1 is MNHEY and CDR2 is SVGAGI. V gave up 6 bases and J gave up 3 bases, with 13 bases separating them. CDR3 amino acids: CASSPSPVTDTQYF. The CDR3 bases are TGTGCCAGCAGCCCCTCCCCGGTTACAGATACGCAGTATTTT.

The chain joins TRBV4-2 to TRBJ1-1, with TRBD1 as a possible D gene (6 bases). V lost 1 base and J 7 bases, leaving 22 bases between the germline ends. Germline CDR1 reads LGHNA; CDR2 reads YNFKEQ. CDR3 length: 17 residues. CDR3 nucleotide sequence: TGTGCCAGCAGCCAAGGCGGGGCAGGGGCAGTTATGGTTGAAGCTTTCTTT. Amino acids: CASSQGGAGAVMVEAFF.

This clone was seen only a few times. J is TRBJ1-2 and V is TRBV7-3; D is unclear. This CDR3 is 15 amino acids long. Per the germline V gene, CDR1 is SGHTA and CDR2 is FQGTGA. V lost 5 bases and J 6 bases, leaving 19 bases between the germline ends. The CDR3 sequence: CASSPEPGAENGYTF. CDR3 bases: TGTGCCAGCAGCCCGGAACCGGGAGCAGAAAATGGCTACACCTTC. Full variable domain (remainder filled in from reference TRBV7-3 and TRBJ1-2): GAGVSQTPSNKVTEKGKYVELRCDPISGHTALYWYRQSLGQGPEFLIYFQGTGAADDSGLPNDRFFAVRPEGSVSTLKIQRTERGDSAVYLCASSPEPGAENGYTFGSGTRLTVV.

This CDR3 reads CASSETSGILYEQYF. CDR3 DNA sequence: TGTGCCAGCAGTGAGACTAGCGGGATATTGTACGAGCAGTACTTC. The chain recombines TRBV2 with TRBJ2-7; 11 bases map to TRBD2. Trimming at V came to 3 bases and at J to 4 bases, leaving 5 bases not matched to a gene. The CDR3 loop spans 15 amino acids. Per the germline V gene, CDR1 is SNHLY and CDR2 is FYNNEI.

This chain connects TRBV7-2 to TRBJ2-5, with 9 bases aligning to TRBD1. The V gene end was trimmed by 2 bases and the J gene end by 5 bases; junction bases not matched to a gene: 3. Germline CDR1 reads SGHTA; CDR2 reads FQGNSA. The CDR3 sequence is 14 residues long. CDR3 sequence: CASSLTGGVETQYF. DNA for the CDR3: TGTGCCAGCAGCTTAACAGGGGGCGTGGAGACCCAGTACTTC. The full variable domain, rest sourced from reference TRBV7-2 and TRBJ2-5, is GAGVSQSPSNKVTEKGKDVELRCDPISGHTALYWYRQSLGQGLEFLIYFQGNSAPDKSGLPSDRFSAERTGGSVSTLTIQRTQQEDSAVYLCASSLTGGVETQYFGPGTRLLVL.

The rearrangement links TRBV6-5 to TRBJ1-5; D is possibly TRBD1 (6 bases). The CDR3 spans 14 residues. Per the germline V gene, CDR1 is MNHEY and CDR2 is SVGAGI. V was shortened by 5 bases and J by 7 bases, with 15 bases between the two germline ends. CDR3 bases: TGTGCCAGCAGTGTGGACAGAACTAGACAGCCCCAGCATTTT. As protein: CASSVDRTRQPQHF.